This T cell receptor beta chain originates from a study of blood T cell repertoires in COVID-19. Germline V gene lookup returns CDR1 ENHRY and CDR2 SYGVKD. There are 17 residues in the CDR3. Trimming cost V 2 bases and J 4 bases; bases outside gene matches: 8. The assay was immunoSEQ multiplex PCR, and TCRdb's table has in-frame clones only and misses some. The sample has some 190,000 clones; roughly 79% are singletons. This rearrangement joins TRBV10-3 to TRBJ2-7; 13 bases align to TRBD2. The sample consisted of peripheral blood. This receptor was obtained from a woman in her 40s with COVID-19, enrolled during active disease. The CDR3 loop reads CAISENLLAGGRYEQYF. Here the CDR3 DNA reads TGTGCCATCAGTGAGAATTTACTAGCGGGAGGGCGGTACGAGCAGTACTTC.